The 32 T cell receptor beta chains below all came from one sample that was sequenced in a study of circulating CD8 cells and anti-PD-1 response in melanoma. Sorting of live CD3+CD8+TCRalphabeta+ cells by PD-1 and/or TIGIT gave four subsets. Using 15 ng of total RNA, TCR libraries were made with the QIAseq Immune Repertoire TCR panel. TCRdb processed the reads anew with MiXCR; each CDR3 protein has one entry. Among roughly 640 distinct CDR3 sequences listed, roughly 7.3% were seen once. This material consisted of CD8+ T cells from PBMCs, taken at baseline or after one month of anti-PD-1 therapy (not recorded which). Source of these receptors: a human donor with melanoma.

This clonotype is judged large. The chain carries TRBV19 and TRBJ2-7, with D possibly matching TRBD2 (6 bases). Trimming pared 10 bases from V and 3 bases from J, leaving 19 bases between. Germline V gives CDR1 LNHDA, CDR2 SQIVND (reference sequence). The CDR3 consists of 14 residues. The CDR3 here is CATSPTGGIYEQYF. CDR3 DNA: TGTGCCACCTCCCCCACCGGAGGGATCTACGAGCAGTACTTC.

By share of the sample, this clonotype is medium-sized (0.01 to 0.1%). The chain is built from TRBV20-1 and TRBJ2-7; no firm D call. The CDR3 consists of 12 residues. Germline loops: CDR1 DFQATT, CDR2 SNEGSKA (reference sequence). Trimming left V 4 bases short and J 2 bases short, with 9 bases between. The DNA for the CDR3 is TGCAGTGCTAAAAGTCAGACCTACGAGCAGTACTTC. Translating gives CSAKSQTYEQYF.

In its sample, this clonotype ranks as large. J is TRBJ2-7 and V is TRBV4-1, with a weak D call TRBD2 (6 bases). Looked up from germline, CDR1 is MGHRA and CDR2 is YSYEKL. The CDR3 contains 13 residues. The V and J ends lost 4 bases and 5 bases respectively, with 12 bases between them. This chain's CDR3 is CASSPDPGDEQYF. The CDR3 DNA is TGCGCCAGCAGCCCGGATCCGGGGGACGAGCAGTACTTC.

This clonotype is labeled large. Being one base from a much bigger clone, this may be a read error. The chain employs TRBV29-1 and TRBJ2-3, with D perhaps matching TRBD2 (6 bases). Between the trimmed V and J ends, which lost 4 bases and 4 bases, there was a span of 12 bases. Germline V gives CDR1 SQVTM, CDR2 ANQGSEA. The CDR3 covers 13 residues. This CDR3 is CSVGRERADTQYF. CDR3 nucleotides: TGCAGCGTTGGGAGGGAGAGGGCAGATACGCAGTATTTT.

In its sample, this clonotype is medium-sized. The chain combines TRBV18 with TRBJ1-4; D may be TRBD1 (6 bases). The CDR3 sequence is 17 residues long. Trimming took off 2 bases at V and 8 bases at J, with 21 bases between the two ends. Germline V CDR1 and CDR2: KGHSH, LQKENI. This CDR3 reads CASSPGDGQRKVEKLFF. The CDR3 DNA reads as TGTGCCAGCTCACCAGGGGACGGACAGCGAAAGGTCGAAAAACTGTTTTTT.

Relative to its sample, this clonotype is medium-sized (0.01 to 0.1%). CDR3 residues: CAWSVAGRAEAFF. CDR3 in DNA: TGTGCCTGGAGTGTAGCGGGAAGAGCTGAAGCTTTCTTT. The chain is built from TRBV30 and TRBJ1-1, with no clear D. The V end lost 0 bases, the J end lost 6 bases, and 11 bases lay between the germline ends. This CDR3 spans 13 amino acids. Looked up from germline, CDR1 is GTSNPN and CDR2 is SVGIG (reference sequence).

This clonotype is categorized as large. The gene calls are TRBV29-1 and TRBJ2-3, with D tentatively TRBD2 (6 bases). The CDR3 extends over 15 amino acids. V was shortened by 4 bases and J by 5 bases, with 19 bases between the two germline ends. Germline CDR1 is SQVTM and CDR2 is ANQGSEA. The CDR3 loop is CSVVPAREAGDTQYF. DNA of the CDR3: TGCAGCGTTGTTCCCGCCCGAGAAGCGGGAGATACGCAGTATTTT.

By sample share, this clonotype is medium-sized (0.01 to 0.1%). A clone one base away is much larger, so this may be a read error. This chain uses TRBV20-1 with TRBJ1-2; D call uncertain. The germline CDR1 and CDR2 sequences are DFQATT and SNEGSKA (reference sequence). The CDR3 is 12 amino acids. In DNA form, the CDR3 reads TGCAGTGCCGCCAGACCGATCTATGACTACACCTTC. Encoded protein: CSAARPIYDYTF.

This clonotype is hyperexpanded in the sample. This chain uses TRBV20-1 with TRBJ2-3; tentatively, D is TRBD1 or TRBD2 (6 bases each). CDR1 DFQATT and CDR2 SNEGSKA come from the germline V gene (reference sequence). The V gene lost 6 bases and the J gene lost 4 bases, with 11 bases spanning the gap. The CDR3 extends over 12 amino acids. The DNA of the CDR3 is TGCAGTGCCGGAGGGGGAGCAGATACGCAGTATTTT. Translated: CSAGGGADTQYF.

This clonotype was detected only a few times. This may come from a read error, since a much larger clone is one base off. The chain has TRBV4-3 and TRBJ1-4; perhaps TRBD1 as D (6 bases). CDR1 is LGHNA and CDR2 is YSLEER in the germline V gene. The CDR3 is 16 residues long. The CDR3 loop is CAGSQEGGGAREKLFF. CDR3 DNA: TGCGCCGGCAGCCAAGAGGGCGGGGGCGCGAGGGAAAAACTGTTTTTT.

This clonotype is judged large (0.1 to 1%). The chain couples TRBV19 to TRBJ2-7; 12 bases are shared with TRBD2. The CDR3 spans 15 residues. CDR1 and CDR2 from the germline V gene are LNHDA and SQIVND (reference sequence). Unmatched junction bases numbered 7, after V lost 5 bases and J lost 5 bases. The CDR3 nucleotides read TGTGCCAGTAGTGTCACTAGCGGGGGGTTTAACGAGCAGTACTTC. It codes for CASSVTSGGFNEQYF.

The rearrangement links TRBV19 to TRBJ1-5; TRBD1 aligns across 8 bases. This CDR3 has 15 amino acids. Losses at the gene ends were 3 bases for V and 4 bases for J; bases not matched to a gene: 5. Per the germline V gene, CDR1 is LNHDA and CDR2 is SQIVND (reference sequence). The CDR3 here is CASSIQGAGNQPQHF. DNA of the CDR3: TGTGCCAGTAGTATCCAGGGGGCGGGGAATCAGCCCCAGCATTTT.

The genes are TRBV25-1 and TRBJ1-5, with D hard to call. The CDR3 has 12 amino acids. Per germline, CDR1 MGHDK and CDR2 SYGVNS. V lost 8 bases, J lost 7 bases, and 12 bases lay in between. The CDR3 sequence is CASSDGVQPQHF. DNA of the CDR3: TGTGCCAGCTCTGATGGGGTCCAGCCCCAGCATTTT.

This clonotype is labeled as hyperexpanded (1% or more). The chain couples TRBV28 to TRBJ2-5; TRBD2 matches at 9 bases. CDR3 size: 12 residues. V dropped 7 bases and J dropped 5; count of bases not matched to a gene: 2. Germline V gene data show CDR1 as MDHEN and CDR2 as SYDVKM. The CDR3 sequence: CASTSGRETQYF. The CDR3 DNA is TGTGCCAGCACCAGCGGGAGGGAGACCCAGTACTTC.

Details on this clonotype: A much larger clone differs from this one at a single base, so this may be a read error. This chain uses TRBV7-3 with TRBJ1-1; D uncertain. Looked up from germline, CDR1 is SGHTA and CDR2 is FQGTGA. This CDR3 spans 13 amino acids. CDR3 in amino acids: CASSLTGDAEASF. In DNA, the CDR3 is TGTGCCAGCAGCTTAACAGGCGATGCTGAAGCTTCCTTT. The full variable domain, completed using reference TRBV7-3 and TRBJ1-1, is GAGVSQTPSNKVTEKGKYVELRCDPISGHTALYWYRQSLGQGPEFLIYFQGTGAADDSGLPNDRFFAVRPEGSVSTLKIQRTERGDSAVYLCASSLTGDAEASFGQGTRLTVV.

By its share, this clonotype is large. The chain joins TRBV7-2 to TRBJ1-5; TRBD1 is a possible D gene (5 bases). Trimming removed 5 bases from V and 3 bases from J, with 8 bases in between. The CDR3 is 13 residues long. The germline V gene encodes CDR1 SGHTA and CDR2 FQGNSA. The CDR3 loop is CASSEGYNQPQHF. CDR3 in DNA: TGTGCCAGCAGCGAGGGGTACAATCAGCCCCAGCATTTT.

By share, this clonotype counts as large. CDR3 residues: CASSAGGDPNTIYF. The DNA of the CDR3 is TGTGCCAGCAGCGCGGGAGGCGATCCGAACACCATATATTTT. V and J are TRBV7-3 and TRBJ1-3; D not resolved. CDR3 length: 14 residues. Germline lookup yields CDR1 SGHTA and CDR2 FQGTGA. V lost 5 bases, J lost 7 bases, and 15 bases lay in between.

This clonotype is categorized as large. The chain has TRBV20-1 and TRBJ2-7, with D perhaps matching TRBD1 (7 bases). The CDR3 sequence is 13 residues long. Trimming stripped 6 bases from V and 4 bases from J, with 16 bases between. Germline CDR1 and CDR2: DFQATT and SNEGSKA (reference sequence). CDR3 bases: TGCAGTGCCCCGGAGGGGGCCTTGTACGAGCAGTACTTC. Its protein is CSAPEGALYEQYF.

This clonotype is labeled as large (0.1 to 1%). The chain couples TRBV29-1 to TRBJ2-7; D not certain. The CDR3 length is 11 residues. Germline V gene lookup returns CDR1 SQVTM and CDR2 ANQGSEA. The V and J ends lost 4 bases and 4 bases respectively, with 8 bases between them. CDR3 amino acids: CSVGTSYEQYF. The CDR3 DNA sequence: TGCAGCGTTGGGACGTCGTACGAGCAGTACTTC.

Judged by abundance, this clonotype is medium-sized. CDR3 in amino acids: CASRLRTSGGNEQFF. The DNA of the CDR3 is TGTGCCAGCAGGTTGCGGACTAGCGGGGGAAATGAGCAGTTCTTC. The chain couples TRBV11-1 to TRBJ2-1; 13 bases fit TRBD2. V gave up 6 bases and J gave up 7 bases; unmatched junction bases: 6. The CDR3 is 15 residues long. Looked up from germline, CDR1 is SGHAT and CDR2 is FQDESV (reference sequence).

The table lists this clonotype with a few counts. Just one base apart from a much larger clone, this may be a read error. Because the CDR3 is missing its conserved closing phenylalanine or tryptophan, this is likely a read error. The limits of the CDR3 on the DNA are not certain, so only TCRdb's listed CDR3 is given. V usage is TRBV19 and J usage is TRBJ1-1; the table gives TRBD1 as D, unverified against the DNA. CDR1 is LNHDA, CDR2 SQIVND, per germline (reference sequence). The CDR3 is 9 amino acids long, termini counted. CDR3 residues: CATGQGSFL.

By sample share, this clonotype is large. The chain combines TRBV6-6 with TRBJ1-4; D possibly corresponds to TRBD1 (5 bases). Trimming pared 5 bases from V and 6 bases from J, leaving 16 bases between. There are 15 residues in the CDR3. CDR1 is MNHNY and CDR2 is SVGAGI in the germline V gene (reference sequence). CDR3 sequence (DNA): TGTGCCAGCAGTCCCACGGGGGGTGAGGATGAAAAACTGTTTTTT. Its translation is CASSPTGGEDEKLFF.

Within the sample, this clonotype is medium-sized. The chain carries TRBV20-1 and TRBJ2-7, with unresolved D. The CDR3 extends over 11 amino acids. Trimming pared 0 bases from V and 7 bases from J, leaving 7 bases between. CDR1 and CDR2 from the germline V gene are DFQATT and SNEGSKA (reference sequence). CDR3 sequence: CSAREGTEQYF. Written as DNA, the CDR3 is TGCAGTGCTAGAGAGGGTACGGAGCAGTACTTC.

This clonotype is termed medium-sized. Germline and junction disagree at one end, which may indicate a read error. This chain uses TRBV5-4 with TRBJ2-7; no firm D call. CDR3 length: 13 amino acids. Germline CDR1 is SGHNT and CDR2 is YYREEE (reference sequence). This CDR3 reads CAGSFKGIYEQYF. Written as DNA, the CDR3 is TGTGCCGGCAGCTTTAAAGGGATCTACGAGCAGTACTTC.

This chain links TRBV27 with TRBJ2-2; D gene ambiguous. Trimming shortened V by 4 bases and J by 7 bases, and 4 bases separated the two germline ends. Germline V lookup: CDR1 MNHEY, CDR2 SMNVEV (reference sequence). CDR3 length equals 11 residues. Written as DNA, the CDR3 is TGTGCCAGCAGTTCCGACGGGGAGCTGTTTTTT. This sequence encodes CASSSDGELFF.

Sample share makes this clonotype large. The chain has TRBV2 and TRBJ2-1; D remains ambiguous. With 7 bases removed from V and 0 bases from J, the gap between germline ends came to 13 bases. Germline V lookup: CDR1 SNHLY, CDR2 FYNNEI. CDR3 length: 15 residues. This CDR3 reads CASIPGTSSYNEQFF. Here the CDR3 DNA reads TGTGCCAGCATCCCGGGCACCAGCTCCTACAATGAGCAGTTCTTC.

As concerns this clonotype: This may come from a read error, since a much larger clone is one base off. The chain joins TRBV10-3 to TRBJ1-2; D unresolved. The CDR3 runs 14 residues. The V and J ends lost 0 bases and 6 bases respectively, with 11 bases between them. CDR1 ENHRY and CDR2 SYGVKD come from the germline V gene. The CDR3 bases are TGTGCCATCAGTGAGTCGCCGGGATTTGATGGCTACACCTTC. Translation gives CAISESPGFDGYTF.

The chain links TRBV19 to TRBJ1-2, with 9 nucleotides matching TRBD1. The CDR3 extends over 15 amino acids. V trimming: 2 bases; J trimming: 6 bases; junction bases outside the gene matches: 7. Germline loops: CDR1 LNHDA, CDR2 SQIVND (reference sequence). This CDR3 reads CASSITGGASDGYTF. Here the CDR3 DNA reads TGTGCCAGTAGTATAACAGGGGGCGCGTCGGATGGCTACACCTTC.

This clonotype was found a few times. The chain combines TRBV19 with TRBJ2-7; D may match TRBD1 or TRBD2 (6 bases each). The CDR3 runs to 14 residues. V was shortened by 3 bases and J by 3 bases, with 12 bases between the two germline ends. Germline-derived CDR1 and CDR2 are LNHDA and SQIVND (reference sequence). CDR3 sequence: CASSMWGANYEQYF. CDR3 sequence (DNA): TGTGCCAGTAGTATGTGGGGGGCTAACTACGAGCAGTACTTC.

Relative to its sample, this clonotype is large. The chain is built from TRBV2 and TRBJ2-2; 8 nucleotides match TRBD2. The junction had 5 bases not matched to a gene; V was cut back by 8 bases and J by 9 bases. The CDR3 runs to 12 residues. Germline V gene sequence: CDR1 SNHLY, CDR2 FYNNEI. CDR3 bases: TGTGCCAGCGGGACTAGTTTGTGGGAGCTGTTTTTT. Its protein product is CASGTSLWELFF.

In this sample, this clonotype is medium-sized (0.01 to 0.1%). The genes are TRBV9 and TRBJ2-1; unclear D gene. The V gene's germline CDR1 is SGDLS and CDR2 YYNGEE. The CDR3 runs 14 residues. Trimming removed 0 bases from V and 6 bases from J, with 10 bases in between. CDR3 coding DNA: TGTGCCAGCAGCGTAGGTGGGGTCCGCAATGAGCAGTTCTTC. The encoded protein is CASSVGGVRNEQFF.

By share, this clonotype ranks as medium-sized (0.01 to 0.1%). The chain employs TRBV19 and TRBJ2-3; D perhaps matches TRBD2 (6 bases). Trimming shortened V by 9 bases and J by 0 bases, and 13 bases separated the two germline ends. Germline values: CDR1 LNHDA, CDR2 SQIVND (reference sequence). The CDR3 extends over 14 amino acids. The CDR3 reads CASREAMSTDTQYF. The CDR3 region has the DNA TGTGCCAGCAGGGAGGCGATGAGCACAGATACGCAGTATTTT.